The 14 T cell receptor beta chains below were found in one sample sequenced in a study of blood T cell repertoires in COVID-19. The table came from immunoSEQ multiplex PCR; TCRdb's copy has only in-frame clones and leaves some out. The table shows about 44,000 clones, with 82% occurring only once. The specimen sequenced was peripheral blood. The receptors originated from a woman between 65 and 79 years old with acute or convalescent COVID-19.

The J gene is TRBJ1-3, the V gene TRBV5-1, with 8 bases lining up with TRBD1. Germline CDR1 is SGHRS and CDR2 is YFSETQ. The CDR3 is 16 amino acids. V lost 4 bases and J lost 4; bases outside the gene matches: 10. In nucleotides, the CDR3 is TGCGCCAGCAGCACCGGACAGGGCGCGGGGGGAAACACCATATATTTT. Translating gives CASSTGQGAGGNTIYF.

This chain uses TRBV21-1 with TRBJ1-1. TRBV21-1 is noted as a pseudogene. The CDR3 sequence is 13 residues long. The CDR3 loop is CASSSPLSTEAFF. DNA of the CDR3: TGTGCCAGCAGCAGCCCCTTGAGCACTGAAGCTTTCTTT.

Written as DNA, the CDR3 is TGCGCCAGCAGCTCGACAGGCAATCAGCCCCAGCATTTT. Protein: CASSSTGNQPQHF. V usage is TRBV5-1 and J usage is TRBJ1-5, with D possibly being TRBD1 (5 bases). The CDR3 sequence is 13 residues long. Germline CDR1 SGHRS, CDR2 YFSETQ. Trimming pared 3 bases from V and 2 bases from J, leaving 6 bases between.

The V gene is TRBV12-3 or TRBV12-4, the J gene TRBJ1-3; no clear D. The CDR3 consists of 13 residues. V lost 6 bases and J 0 bases, leaving 6 bases between the germline ends. The CDR3 DNA follows: TGTGCCAGCAGATACAGCTCTGGAAACACCATATATTTT. Translating it yields CASRYSSGNTIYF.

The chain links TRBV7-8 to TRBJ2-7, with 9 bases matching TRBD1. Germline CDR1 SGHVS, CDR2 FQNEAQ. V trimming: 5 bases; J trimming: 5 bases; junction bases outside the gene matches: 10. The CDR3 is 15 residues long. The CDR3 here is CASSTRGGTGNEQYF. CDR3 bases: TGTGCCAGCAGCACCCGAGGGGGGACAGGGAACGAGCAGTACTTC.

The chain has TRBV9 and TRBJ2-6; no clear D. CDR3 length: 12 amino acids. V lost 0 bases, J lost 17 bases, and 12 bases lay in between. CDR1 SGDLS and CDR2 YYNGEE come from the germline V gene. CDR3 nucleotide sequence: TGTGCCAGCAGCGTAGGATTCCGCACTGTGACTTTC. It encodes CASSVGFRTVTF.

The rearrangement joins TRBV11-3 to TRBJ1-2, with 7 bases that match TRBD1. The trim removed 5 bases at V and 4 bases at J, leaving 7 bases unmatched. Germline V CDR1 and CDR2: SGHNT, YENEEA. The CDR3 extends over 14 amino acids. DNA of the CDR3: TGTGCCAGCAGCCGCAGACAGGGCGGCTATGGCTACACCTTC. It yields the protein CASSRRQGGYGYTF.

The chain employs TRBV5-1 and TRBJ2-5; 10 bases agree with TRBD1. With V trimmed by 6 bases and J by 4 bases, 6 bases remained unmatched. The length of the CDR3 is 14 residues. CDR1 is SGHRS and CDR2 is YFSETQ in the germline V gene. The CDR3 nucleotides are TGCGCCAGCACCCAGACAGGGGGCCGAGAGACCCAGTACTTC. The encoded protein is CASTQTGGRETQYF.

In its sample, this clone was seen a few times. CDR3 loop: CASSFGEAGYTF. In nucleotides, the CDR3 is TGCGCCAGCAGCTTCGGGGAGGCCGGCTACACCTTC. This chain joins TRBV5-1 and TRBJ1-2; D remains unclear. The CDR3 extends over 12 amino acids. CDR1 SGHRS and CDR2 YFSETQ come from the germline V gene. Trimming pared 2 bases from V and 8 bases from J, leaving 10 bases between.

This clone was counted a single time. The V and J genes are TRBV30 and TRBJ2-1, with TRBD1 matching 10 bases. The CDR3 is 15 residues long. V gave up 4 bases and J gave up 9 bases; unmatched junction bases: 12. The germline V gene has CDR1 GTSNPN and CDR2 SVGIG (reference sequence). In DNA form, the CDR3 reads TGTGCCTGGAAAGGTGGAGACAGGGGGCGCGGTGAGCAGTTCTTC. Translated, it gives CAWKGGDRGRGEQFF.

The chain couples TRBV19 to TRBJ2-1; TRBD1 is a possible D gene (6 bases). V lost 5 bases to trimming and J lost 10 bases, with 30 bases between them. In germline, CDR1 is LNHDA, CDR2 SQIVND (reference sequence). The CDR3 is 18 amino acids. Here the CDR3 reads CASSPGTPGPASPVEQFF. As DNA, the CDR3 is TGTGCCAGTAGTCCAGGGACACCGGGTCCCGCTAGTCCCGTCGAGCAGTTCTTC.

The chain is built from TRBV11-2 and TRBJ2-1, with 10 bases fitting TRBD2. Germline V gene sequence: CDR1 SGHAT, CDR2 FQNNGV. This CDR3 spans 16 amino acids. V lost 0 bases, J lost 7 bases, and 6 bases stayed unmatched. Written as DNA, the CDR3 is TGTGCCAGCAGCTTAGAGTTGCTAGCGGGAGTAAATGAGCAGTTCTTC. It is translated as CASSLELLAGVNEQFF. The whole variable domain, filled in from reference TRBV11-2 and TRBJ2-1, reads EAGVAQSPRYKIIEKRQSVAFWCNPISGHATLYWYQQILGQGPKLLIQFQNNGVVDDSQLPKDRFSAERLKGVDSTLKIQPAKLEDSAVYLCASSLELLAGVNEQFFGPGTRLTVL.

Here the CDR3 reads CASSDPAGGMGNEQFF. The CDR3 DNA reads as TGTGCCAGCAGCGACCCGGCGGGGGGCATGGGCAATGAGCAGTTCTTC. The chain employs TRBV7-6 and TRBJ2-1, with 8 bases identical to TRBD2. This CDR3 comprises 16 residues. The germline CDR1 and CDR2 sequences are SGHVS and FNYEAQ. The V and J ends lost 5 bases and 6 bases, in that order; junction bases with no gene match: 12.

This chain connects TRBV11-3 to TRBJ2-1; a possible D gene is TRBD2 (5 bases). The CDR3 runs 15 residues. Trimming shortened V by 2 bases and J by 7 bases, and 15 bases separated the two germline ends. Per the germline V gene, CDR1 is SGHNT and CDR2 is YENEEA. The DNA of the CDR3 is TGTGCCAGCAGCTTACGGGGAACGGGTGGGAATGAGCAGTTCTTC. It specifies CASSLRGTGGNEQFF. Drawing the rest from reference TRBV11-3 and TRBJ2-1, the complete variable domain is EAGVVQSPRYKIIEKKQPVAFWCNPISGHNTLYWYLQNLGQGPELLIRYENEEAVDDSQLPKDRFSAERLKGVDSTLKIQPAELGDSAVYLCASSLRGTGGNEQFFGPGTRLTVL.